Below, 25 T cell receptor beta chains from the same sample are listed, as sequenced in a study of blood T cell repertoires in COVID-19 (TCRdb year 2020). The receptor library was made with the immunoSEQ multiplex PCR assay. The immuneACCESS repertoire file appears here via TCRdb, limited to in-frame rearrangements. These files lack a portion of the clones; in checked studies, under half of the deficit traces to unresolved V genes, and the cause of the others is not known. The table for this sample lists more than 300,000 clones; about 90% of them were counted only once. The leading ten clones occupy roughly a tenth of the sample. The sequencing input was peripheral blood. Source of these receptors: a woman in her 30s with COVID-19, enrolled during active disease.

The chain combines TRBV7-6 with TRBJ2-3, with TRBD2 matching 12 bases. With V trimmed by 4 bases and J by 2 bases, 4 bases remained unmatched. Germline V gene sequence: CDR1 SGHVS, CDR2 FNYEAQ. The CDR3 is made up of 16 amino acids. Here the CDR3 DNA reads TGTGCCAGCAGCTCTGGACTAGCGGGGCTCACAGATACGCAGTATTTT. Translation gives CASSSGLAGLTDTQYF.

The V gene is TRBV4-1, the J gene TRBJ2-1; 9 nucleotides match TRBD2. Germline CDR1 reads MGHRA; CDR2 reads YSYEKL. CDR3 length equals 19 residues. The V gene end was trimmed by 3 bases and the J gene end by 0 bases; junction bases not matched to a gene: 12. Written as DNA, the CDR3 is TGCGCCAGCAGCCAGGCGACTAGCGGAGCTATGAGCTCCTACAATGAGCAGTTCTTC. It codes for CASSQATSGAMSSYNEQFF.

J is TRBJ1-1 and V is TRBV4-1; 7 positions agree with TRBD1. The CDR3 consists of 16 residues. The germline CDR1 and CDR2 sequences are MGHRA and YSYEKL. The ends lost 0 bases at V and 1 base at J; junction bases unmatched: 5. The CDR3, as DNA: TGCGCCAGCAGCCAAGAAAGGGGGCAGAAGAACACTGAAGCTTTCTTT. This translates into CASSQERGQKNTEAFF.

CDR3 loop: CASSRPKGQELFF. CDR3 sequence (DNA): TGTGCCAGCAGTCGGCCTAAGGGGCAGGAGCTGTTTTTT. The gene calls are TRBV28 and TRBJ2-2; D may be TRBD1 (5 bases). CDR3 size: 13 residues. Trimming took 5 bases from V and 10 from J, leaving 14 bases between them. Germline-derived CDR1 and CDR2 are MDHEN and SYDVKM.

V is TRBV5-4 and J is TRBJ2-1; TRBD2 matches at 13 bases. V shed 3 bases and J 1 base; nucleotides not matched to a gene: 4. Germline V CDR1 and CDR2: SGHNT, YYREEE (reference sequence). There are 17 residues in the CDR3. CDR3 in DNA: TGTGCCAGCAGCTCGAGACTAGCGGGAGGATCCTACAATGAGCAGTTCTTC. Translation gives CASSSRLAGGSYNEQFF. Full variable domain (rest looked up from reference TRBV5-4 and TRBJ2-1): ETGVTQSPTHLIKTRGQQVTLRCSSQSGHNTVSWYQQALGQGPQFIFQYYREEENGRGNFPPRFSGLQFPNYSSELNVNALELDDSALYLCASSSRLAGGSYNEQFFGPGTRLTVL.

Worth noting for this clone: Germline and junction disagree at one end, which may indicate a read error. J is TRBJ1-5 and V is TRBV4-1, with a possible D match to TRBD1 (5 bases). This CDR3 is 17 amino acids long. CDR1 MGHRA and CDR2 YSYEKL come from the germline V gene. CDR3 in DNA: TGCGCCAGCAGCCAAAATATGGGGGGTGTCAGCAACCAGCCCCAGCATTTT. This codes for CASSQNMGGVSNQPQHF.

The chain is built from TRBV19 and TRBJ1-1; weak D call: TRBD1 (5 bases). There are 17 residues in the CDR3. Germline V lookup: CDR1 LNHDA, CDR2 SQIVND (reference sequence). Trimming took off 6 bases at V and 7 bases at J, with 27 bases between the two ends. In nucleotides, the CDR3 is TGTGCCAGTAGCCCAGCAGGGATCCGGGTCGGCTCGATTGAAGCTTTCTTT. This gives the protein CASSPAGIRVGSIEAFF. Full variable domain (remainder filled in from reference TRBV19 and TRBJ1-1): DGGITQSPKYLFRKEGQNVTLSCEQNLNHDAMYWYRQDPGQGLRLIYYSQIVNDFQKGDIAEGYSVSREKKESFPLTVTSAQKNPTAFYLCASSPAGIRVGSIEAFFGQGTRLTVV.

In DNA form, the CDR3 reads TGCAGCGTTGGCCGGGTGACTGAAGCTTTCTTT. Translation: CSVGRVTEAFF. J is TRBJ1-1 and V is TRBV29-1; D gene ambiguous. CDR1 SQVTM and CDR2 ANQGSEA come from the germline V gene. This CDR3 has 11 residues. Trimming left V 4 bases short and J 5 bases short, with 8 bases between.

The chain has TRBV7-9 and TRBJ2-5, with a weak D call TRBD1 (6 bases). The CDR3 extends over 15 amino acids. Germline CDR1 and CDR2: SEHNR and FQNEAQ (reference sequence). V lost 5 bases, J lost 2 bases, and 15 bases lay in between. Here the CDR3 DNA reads TGTGCCAGCAGCCCACGCAGGGGATGGCAAGAGACCCAGTACTTC. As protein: CASSPRRGWQETQYF.

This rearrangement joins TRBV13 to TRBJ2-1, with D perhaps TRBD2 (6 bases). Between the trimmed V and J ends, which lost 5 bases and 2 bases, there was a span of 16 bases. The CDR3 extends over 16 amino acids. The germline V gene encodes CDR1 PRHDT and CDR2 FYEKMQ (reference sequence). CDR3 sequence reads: CASSPPGRNTYNEQFF. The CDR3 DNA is TGTGCCAGCAGCCCCCCGGGGAGGAATACCTACAATGAGCAGTTCTTC.

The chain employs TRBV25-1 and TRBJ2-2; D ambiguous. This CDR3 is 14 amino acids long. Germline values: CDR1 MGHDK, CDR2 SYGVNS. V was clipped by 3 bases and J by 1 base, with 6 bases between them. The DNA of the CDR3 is TGTGCCAGCAGTGACCCCCTGAACACCGGGGAGCTGTTTTTT. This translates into CASSDPLNTGELFF.

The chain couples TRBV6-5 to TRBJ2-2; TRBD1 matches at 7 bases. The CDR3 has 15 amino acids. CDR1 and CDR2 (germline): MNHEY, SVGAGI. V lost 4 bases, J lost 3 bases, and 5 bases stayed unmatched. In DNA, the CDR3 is TGTGCCAGCAGTTTTCAGACAGGGTACACCGGGGAGCTGTTTTTT. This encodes CASSFQTGYTGELFF.

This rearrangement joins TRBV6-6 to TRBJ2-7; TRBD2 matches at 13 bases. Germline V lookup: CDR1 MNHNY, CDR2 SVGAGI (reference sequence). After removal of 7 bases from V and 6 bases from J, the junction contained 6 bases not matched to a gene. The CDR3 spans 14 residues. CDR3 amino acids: CASNPGLAGSEQYF. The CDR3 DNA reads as TGTGCCAGCAACCCGGGACTAGCGGGAAGCGAGCAGTACTTC.

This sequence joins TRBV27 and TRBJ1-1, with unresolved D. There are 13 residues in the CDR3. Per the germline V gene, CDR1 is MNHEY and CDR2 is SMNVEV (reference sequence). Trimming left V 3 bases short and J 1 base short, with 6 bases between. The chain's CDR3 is CASSLGPNTEAFF. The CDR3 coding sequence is TGTGCCAGCAGTTTGGGCCCGAACACTGAAGCTTTCTTT.

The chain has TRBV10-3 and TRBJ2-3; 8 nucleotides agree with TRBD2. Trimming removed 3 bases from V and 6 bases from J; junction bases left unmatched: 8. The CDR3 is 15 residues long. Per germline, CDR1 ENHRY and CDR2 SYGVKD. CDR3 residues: CAISDPGLVRDTQYF. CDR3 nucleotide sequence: TGTGCCATCAGTGATCCGGGACTAGTTAGGGATACGCAGTATTTT.

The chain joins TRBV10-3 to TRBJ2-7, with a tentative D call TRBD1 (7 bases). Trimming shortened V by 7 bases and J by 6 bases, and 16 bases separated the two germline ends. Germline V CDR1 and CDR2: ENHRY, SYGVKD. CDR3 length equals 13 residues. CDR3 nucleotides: TGTGCCATCAATTCAGGCAGGGGGGCCGAGCAGTACTTC. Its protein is CAINSGRGAEQYF.

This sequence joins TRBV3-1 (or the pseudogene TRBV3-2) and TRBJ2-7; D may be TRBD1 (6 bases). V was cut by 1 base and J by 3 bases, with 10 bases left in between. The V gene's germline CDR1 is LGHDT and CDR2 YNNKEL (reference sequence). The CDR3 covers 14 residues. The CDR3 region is CASSQAAGDYEQYF. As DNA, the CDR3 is TGTGCCAGCAGCCAAGCGGCAGGGGACTACGAGCAGTACTTC.

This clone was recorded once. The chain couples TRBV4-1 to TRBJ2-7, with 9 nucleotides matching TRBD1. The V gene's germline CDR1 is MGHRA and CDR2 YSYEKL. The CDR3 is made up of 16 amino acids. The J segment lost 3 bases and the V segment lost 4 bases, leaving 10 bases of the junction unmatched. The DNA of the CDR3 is TGCGCCAGCAGCCTGAGAGCGGGACAGGGAAGCTACGAGCAGTACTTC. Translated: CASSLRAGQGSYEQYF.

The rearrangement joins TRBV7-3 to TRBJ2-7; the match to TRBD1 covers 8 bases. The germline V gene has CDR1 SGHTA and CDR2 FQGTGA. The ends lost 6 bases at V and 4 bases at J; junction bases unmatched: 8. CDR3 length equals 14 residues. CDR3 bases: TGTGCCAGCAGTTTCGCAGGGGGCGGGTACGAGCAGTACTTC. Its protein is CASSFAGGGYEQYF.

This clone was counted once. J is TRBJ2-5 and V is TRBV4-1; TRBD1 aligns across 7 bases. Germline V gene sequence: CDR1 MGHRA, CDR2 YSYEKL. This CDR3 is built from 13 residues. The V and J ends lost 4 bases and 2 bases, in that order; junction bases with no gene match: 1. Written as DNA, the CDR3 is TGCGCCAGCAGCCCGACAGGGCAAGAGACCCAGTACTTC. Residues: CASSPTGQETQYF.

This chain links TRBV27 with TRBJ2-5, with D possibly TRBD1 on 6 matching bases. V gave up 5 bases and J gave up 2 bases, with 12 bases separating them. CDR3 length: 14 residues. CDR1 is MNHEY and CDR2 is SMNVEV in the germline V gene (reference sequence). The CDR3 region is CASSTHREQETQYF. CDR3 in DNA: TGTGCCAGCAGTACTCACAGGGAACAAGAGACCCAGTACTTC.

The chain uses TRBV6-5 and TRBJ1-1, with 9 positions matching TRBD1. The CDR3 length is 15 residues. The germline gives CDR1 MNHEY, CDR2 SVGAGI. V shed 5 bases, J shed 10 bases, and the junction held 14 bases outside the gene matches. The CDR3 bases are TGTGCCAGCAGTCTTAAGGGGACAGGGAGAGGCAGAGCTTTCTTT. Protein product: CASSLKGTGRGRAFF.

This CDR3 reads CASSLSLAGASEQFF. The CDR3 bases are TGTGCCAGCAGTTTATCCCTAGCGGGAGCTAGTGAGCAGTTCTTC. The chain couples TRBV28 to TRBJ2-1, with 10 nucleotides matching TRBD2. CDR3 size: 15 residues. In germline, CDR1 is MDHEN, CDR2 SYDVKM. V shed 1 base and J 9 bases; nucleotides not matched to a gene: 6.

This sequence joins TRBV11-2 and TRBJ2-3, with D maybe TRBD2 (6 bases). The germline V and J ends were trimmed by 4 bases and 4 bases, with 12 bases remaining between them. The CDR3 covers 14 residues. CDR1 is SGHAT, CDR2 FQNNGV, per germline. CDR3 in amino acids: CASSSRDFSDTQYF. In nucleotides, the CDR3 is TGTGCCAGCAGCTCCCGGGACTTTTCAGATACGCAGTATTTT.

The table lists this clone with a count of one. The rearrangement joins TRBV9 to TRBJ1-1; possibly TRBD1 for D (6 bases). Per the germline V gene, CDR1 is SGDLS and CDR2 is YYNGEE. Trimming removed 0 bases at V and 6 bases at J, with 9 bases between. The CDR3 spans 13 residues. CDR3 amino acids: CASSVAEGAEAFF. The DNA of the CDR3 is TGTGCCAGCAGCGTAGCTGAGGGGGCTGAAGCTTTCTTT.